The 24 T cell receptor beta chains reported below all come from one sample, sequenced in a study of cytomegalovirus exposure and HLA in healthy donors. This PCR relied on a set of 60 Vbeta primers and 13 Jbeta primers. Method: immunoSEQ multiplex PCR; TCRdb's copy keeps in-frame clones and lacks some. The sample contains about 140,000 clones, approximately 76% of which appear only once. The specimen was PBMCs. These receptors were taken from a man between 40 and 49 years old in good health and CMV-seronegative.

The rearrangement uses TRBV7-3 and TRBJ2-3, with 9 bases identical to TRBD2. This CDR3 has 16 amino acids. Germline V gives CDR1 SGHTA, CDR2 FQGTGA. J was trimmed by 6 bases and V by 3 bases; bases with no gene match: 10. CDR3 in amino acids: CASSLAIAGAGDTQYF. As DNA, the CDR3 is TGTGCCAGCAGCTTGGCAATAGCGGGGGCGGGGGATACGCAGTATTTT. The variable domain in full, completed from reference TRBV7-3 and TRBJ2-3, reads GAGVSQTPSNKVTEKGKYVELRCDPISGHTALYWYRQSLGQGPEFLIYFQGTGAADDSGLPNDRFFAVRPEGSVSTLKIQRTERGDSAVYLCASSLAIAGAGDTQYFGPGTRLTVL.

The rearrangement uses TRBV27 and TRBJ1-1; D gene unclear. Germline V gene lookup returns CDR1 MNHEY and CDR2 SMNVEV (reference sequence). Trimming took 5 bases from V and 0 from J, leaving 13 bases between them. CDR3 size: 15 residues. The CDR3 reads CASSPSNYVNTEAFF. CDR3 DNA sequence: TGTGCCAGCAGTCCATCCAACTACGTGAACACTGAAGCTTTCTTT.

This clone showed up just a few times. V usage is TRBV13 and J usage is TRBJ2-7; 12 bases fit TRBD1. Per the germline V gene, CDR1 is PRHDT and CDR2 is FYEKMQ (reference sequence). The V gene end was trimmed by 5 bases and the J gene end by 2 bases; junction bases not matched to a gene: 13. The CDR3 is 18 residues long. The CDR3: CASSLTGTGGGRTYEQYF. In nucleotides, the CDR3 is TGTGCCAGCAGCCTTACCGGGACAGGGGGCGGGAGAACCTACGAGCAGTACTTC.

This clone was detected only a few times. The genes are TRBV10-3 and TRBJ2-5; a weak D match, TRBD1 (5 bases). V was trimmed by 3 bases and J by 5 bases, leaving 10 bases between them. This CDR3 region has 13 residues. Looked up from germline, CDR1 is ENHRY and CDR2 is SYGVKD. The CDR3 DNA follows: TGTGCCATCAGTGACAGGGTTGCGGAGACCCAGTACTTC. It is translated as CAISDRVAETQYF.

The CDR3 bases are TGTGCCAGCAGCTTACTAGGGACAGGGGGAGGCACCGGGGAGCTGTTTTTT. This encodes CASSLLGTGGGTGELFF. The chain couples TRBV7-6 to TRBJ2-2; 11 nucleotides match TRBD1. The CDR3 has 17 residues. V dropped 2 bases and J dropped 4; count of bases not matched to a gene: 6. The V gene's germline CDR1 is SGHVS and CDR2 FNYEAQ. Using reference TRBV7-6 and TRBJ2-2 for the parts outside the CDR3, the full variable domain is GAGVSQSPRYKVTKRGQDVALRCDPISGHVSLYWYRQALGQGPEFLTYFNYEAQQDKSGLPNDRFSAERPEGSISTLTIQRTEQRDSAMYRCASSLLGTGGGTGELFFGEGSRLTVL.

V and J are TRBV5-4 and TRBJ2-5, with 8 bases identical to TRBD2. The CDR3 has 15 residues. The junction had 5 bases not matched to a gene; V was cut back by 0 bases and J by 4 bases. Germline CDR1 reads SGHNT; CDR2 reads YYREEE (reference sequence). Here the CDR3 DNA reads TGTGCCAGCAGCTTGGTCGGGGGGGGTAGAGAGACCCAGTACTTC. Encoded protein: CASSLVGGGRETQYF.

This clone came up a few times. V gene TRBV25-1 combines with J gene TRBJ1-2, with D possibly being TRBD1 (5 bases). Trimming took 5 bases from V and 7 from J, leaving 11 bases between them. Germline CDR1 MGHDK, CDR2 SYGVNS. The CDR3 sequence is 12 residues long. CDR3 residues: CASSPWGLGYTF. CDR3 coding DNA: TGTGCCAGCAGTCCTTGGGGCCTTGGCTACACCTTC.

The rearrangement uses TRBV5-1 and TRBJ1-4, with 8 positions matching TRBD1. Germline CDR1 and CDR2: SGHRS and YFSETQ. V lost 0 bases to trimming and J lost 6 bases; unmatched junction nucleotides: 7. The CDR3 extends over 16 amino acids. The CDR3, as DNA: TGCGCCAGCAGCTTGGCCCCCTGGACAGGGTATGAAAAACTGTTTTTT. Amino acid sequence: CASSLAPWTGYEKLFF.

This chain links TRBV27 with TRBJ2-5, with a tentative D call TRBD2 (5 bases). CDR3 length: 18 residues. Germline V gene lookup returns CDR1 MNHEY and CDR2 SMNVEV (reference sequence). V lost 4 bases to trimming and J lost 5 bases, with 26 bases between them. CDR3 sequence reads: CASSSTVGWETVRETQYF. The CDR3 nucleotides are TGTGCCAGCAGTTCCACCGTAGGGTGGGAGACCGTACGGGAGACCCAGTACTTC.

In this sample, this clone turned up once. V usage is TRBV15 and J usage is TRBJ1-2, with 12 nucleotides matching TRBD1. V was pared by 3 bases and J by 4 bases, with 3 bases of the junction left unmatched. The CDR3 has 15 amino acids. Germline V gene lookup returns CDR1 LNHNV and CDR2 YYDKDF (reference sequence). In DNA, the CDR3 is TGTGCCACCAGCAGTCGGGACAGGGGGCTCTATGGCTACACCTTC. This codes for CATSSRDRGLYGYTF.

The chain is built from TRBV18 and TRBJ2-2; D remains unclear. The V end lost 4 bases, the J end lost 4 bases, and 16 bases lay between the germline ends. Germline V gene lookup returns CDR1 KGHSH and CDR2 LQKENI. The CDR3 runs 16 residues. This chain's CDR3 is CASSLIQKPSTGELFF. The CDR3 DNA follows: TGTGCCAGCTCACTTATACAGAAGCCGAGCACCGGGGAGCTGTTTTTT.

The CDR3 nucleotides read TGTGCCAGTGAGACTAATGAAAAACTGTTTTTT. This encodes CASETNEKLFF. This chain joins TRBV19 and TRBJ1-4; D is unresolved. This CDR3 is built from 11 residues. The germline V gene has CDR1 LNHDA and CDR2 SQIVND (reference sequence). Trimming left V 8 bases short and J 2 bases short, with 3 bases between.

In its sample, this clone ranks as medium-sized. This chain connects TRBV7-3 to TRBJ1-2, with D unresolved. V was clipped by 5 bases and J by 8 bases, with 15 bases between them. Germline assignment: CDR1 SGHTA and CDR2 FQGTGA. The CDR3 consists of 13 residues. Here the CDR3 DNA reads TGTGCCAGCAGCCTCACAGAGGGAGGAGGCTACACCTTC. It yields the protein CASSLTEGGGYTF.

The rearrangement uses TRBV28 and TRBJ2-1; 16 bases fit TRBD2. Germline V gene data show CDR1 as MDHEN and CDR2 as SYDVKM. The junction had 20 bases not matched to a gene; V was cut back by 4 bases and J by 8 bases. This CDR3 is 21 amino acids long. The DNA of the CDR3 is TGTGCCAGCAGTTGGTTGGGTAAGGGACTAGCGGGGGGGCCGGTAGTCGATGAGCAGTTCTTC. Translating gives CASSWLGKGLAGGPVVDEQFF.

The gene calls are TRBV19 and TRBJ1-1, with 9 bases that match TRBD1. The CDR3 is made up of 17 amino acids. Germline loops: CDR1 LNHDA, CDR2 SQIVND (reference sequence). V lost 7 bases and J lost 1; bases outside the gene matches: 13. The CDR3 region has the DNA TGTGCCAGTATCAACATCAGGGACAGGGTCGAGAACACTGAAGCTTTCTTT. It is translated as CASINIRDRVENTEAFF.

This sequence joins TRBV13 and TRBJ2-7; TRBD1 aligns across 7 bases. The V gene end was trimmed by 3 bases and the J gene end by 2 bases; junction bases not matched to a gene: 4. The CDR3 is 14 residues long. Per the germline V gene, CDR1 is PRHDT and CDR2 is FYEKMQ (reference sequence). For the CDR3, the DNA is TGTGCCAGCAGCTTTGGACAGGTACCCTACGAGCAGTACTTC. It codes for CASSFGQVPYEQYF.

In nucleotides, the CDR3 is TGTGCCAGCAGCTCCCCCACCGGGACAGGGCGCTCCTACGAGCAGTACTTC. The encoded protein is CASSSPTGTGRSYEQYF. The chain couples TRBV7-9 to TRBJ2-5; 9 bases line up with TRBD1. The better agreement between TRBJ2-7 and the DNA end casts doubt on the J call. Germline V gene lookup returns CDR1 SEHNR and CDR2 FQNEAQ (reference sequence). The CDR3 consists of 17 residues.

The V gene is TRBV15, the J gene TRBJ2-2; 7 bases align to TRBD1. CDR3 size: 15 residues. V was pared by 5 bases and J by 4 bases, with 7 bases of the junction left unmatched. Germline CDR1 LNHNV, CDR2 YYDKDF (reference sequence). CDR3 residues: CATSRERGRTGELFF. The CDR3, as DNA: TGTGCCACCAGCCGTGAAAGGGGGCGCACCGGGGAGCTGTTTTTT.

This chain links TRBV4-3 with TRBJ1-4; no clear D gene. V lost 4 bases, J lost 8 bases, and 17 bases lay in between. Germline V gene lookup returns CDR1 LGHNA and CDR2 YSLEER. There are 15 residues in the CDR3. Here the CDR3 DNA reads TGCGCCAGCAGCCCCGCCGGGAGGTTGGGAGAAAAACTGTTTTTT. Translated: CASSPAGRLGEKLFF.

The chain uses TRBV18 and TRBJ2-1, with a weak D call TRBD2 (5 bases). The CDR3 is 16 amino acids. Deletions cut 2 bases from V and 1 base from J, with 12 bases between. The germline CDR1 and CDR2 sequences are KGHSH and LQKENI. The CDR3 sequence is CASSPRSPGSYNEQFF. The CDR3 DNA follows: TGTGCCAGCTCACCAAGATCCCCGGGGTCCTACAATGAGCAGTTCTTC.

The CDR3 DNA reads TGCAGCGGGGGGGACAGCGAGCAGTACTTC. Amino acids: CSGGDSEQYF. The gene calls are TRBV29-1 and TRBJ2-7; TRBD1 is a possible D gene (7 bases). Germline assignment: CDR1 SQVTM and CDR2 ANQGSEA. The CDR3 is 10 residues long. The ends were cut back, 7 bases at V and 6 bases at J, with 10 bases in the middle.

This chain links TRBV7-2 with TRBJ2-7; D remains unclear. In germline, CDR1 is SGHTA, CDR2 FQGNSA. V lost 1 base and J 0 bases, leaving 10 bases between the germline ends. The CDR3 has 15 amino acids. The CDR3 spells CASSLDVQISYEQYF. The CDR3 coding sequence is TGTGCCAGCAGCTTAGATGTACAGATCTCCTACGAGCAGTACTTC.

A single count supports this clone. The chain has TRBV5-4 and TRBJ2-1; tentatively, D is TRBD2 (5 bases). This CDR3 is 14 amino acids long. Between the trimmed V and J ends, which lost 0 bases and 14 bases, there was a span of 18 bases. Germline V gene sequence: CDR1 SGHNT, CDR2 YYREEE (reference sequence). CDR3 nucleotides: TGTGCCAGCAGCTTGGACGGCGGACTCCTGGAGGAGTTCTTC. This sequence encodes CASSLDGGLLEEFF.

The V gene is TRBV7-9, the J gene TRBJ2-1, with 10 bases identical to TRBD2. The junction had 17 bases not matched to a gene; V was cut back by 5 bases and J by 4 bases. The CDR3 consists of 19 residues. The germline CDR1 and CDR2 sequences are SEHNR and FQNEAQ (reference sequence). CDR3 amino acids: CASSPRGGLAGEPYNEQFF. CDR3 nucleotide sequence: TGTGCCAGCAGCCCCCGGGGGGGCCTAGCGGGAGAACCATACAATGAGCAGTTCTTC.